The 2 T cell receptor beta chains reported below all come from one sample, sequenced in a study of blood T cell repertoires in COVID-19. The table came from immunoSEQ multiplex PCR; TCRdb's copy has only in-frame clones and leaves some out. Among over 150,000 clones listed, approximately 85% were seen once. The specimen sequenced was peripheral blood. The receptor source for this set is a man aged 55 to 70 with COVID-19, enrolled during active disease.

V and J are TRBV12-3 or TRBV12-4 and TRBJ2-4; 7 bases align to TRBD2. With 5 bases clipped from V and 14 bases from J, the junction kept 6 bases outside the gene matches. The CDR3 spans 11 residues. The CDR3 bases are TGTGCCAGCAGTGGGGGGGGGACGGAGTACTTC. The encoded protein is CASSGGGTEYF.

This clone was counted between two and nine times. The V call is TRBV12-3 or TRBV12-4, the J call TRBJ1-1, with a tentative D call TRBD1 (5 bases). The CDR3 loop spans 12 amino acids. V shed 6 bases and J shed 10 bases, with 15 bases lying between them. As DNA, the CDR3 is TGTGCCAGCAGCCTAGACAGCCTCAGAGCTTTCTTT. Protein: CASSLDSLRAFF.